Listed below are T cell receptor beta chains from one sample, sequenced in a study of blood T cell repertoires in COVID-19. Sequencing used immunoSEQ multiplex PCR; TCRdb keeps in-frame clones, though not all of them. The table records about 190,000 clones, 90% of them present only once. Sequenced: peripheral blood. These receptors all come from a man in his fifties or sixties with acute or convalescent COVID-19. The CDR3 runs from the conserved cysteine through the conserved F or W. Each record gives: D gene, J gene, V gene, CDR3 protein. A D gene is named only where the DNA matches it firmly.

- TRBJ2-7 TRBV18 CASSPSDRTTSEQYF
- TRBJ2-5 TRBV6-5 CASIGGGETQYF
TRBD1 TRBJ2-7 TRBV28 CASSYMGTGGKGEQYF
- TRBJ1-3 TRBV7-8 CASSLVGRAGNTIYF
- TRBJ1-6 TRBV28 CASRGEYSPLHF
- TRBJ2-1 TRBV19 CASSIPRRGREQFF
TRBD2 TRBJ2-5 TRBV19 CASSPRGDQETQYF
TRBD2 TRBJ2-3 TRBV7-2 CASSLGAGPLAGGGYTQYF
TRBD1 TRBJ1-5 TRBV6-1 CASSDRRDRGIQPQHF
TRBD2 TRBJ2-1 TRBV18 CASSPKSPAGGLNEQFF
- TRBJ2-1 TRBV7-9 CASSLTDEQFF
- TRBJ2-5 TRBV18 CASSPQYSQETQYF
- TRBJ2-3 TRBV5-1 CASSGPWEADTQYF
- TRBJ1-2 TRBV3-1/TRBV3-2 CASSQGRSYGYTF
- TRBJ2-2 TRBV27 CASSAIEDTGELFF
- TRBJ1-4 TRBV2 CASSGVGGTNEKLFF
- TRBJ2-6 TRBV5-5 CASSLVAGAPSGANVLTF
- TRBJ1-1 TRBV28 CASTKAGIPPTTEAFF
- TRBJ1-4 TRBV10-3 CATRDIATNEKLFF
TRBD2 TRBJ2-7 TRBV5-1 CASSLVPGGQPEQYF
- TRBJ1-4 TRBV10-2 CASSITGRGEKLFF
- TRBJ2-7 TRBV27 CASSSREESYEQYF
TRBD1 TRBJ2-5 TRBV29-1 CSVEPGTVQETQYF
- TRBJ1-6 TRBV28 CASSLSRTYNSPLHF
TRBD1 TRBJ2-1 TRBV27 CASRTSISGQYYNEQFF
- TRBJ2-3 TRBV18 CASSPQQGRTDTQYF
TRBD2 TRBJ2-3 TRBV3-1/TRBV3-2 CASSPMRASGVTDTQYF
TRBD2 TRBJ2-3 TRBV6-2/TRBV6-3 CASSYSPGGSTDTQYF
TRBD1 TRBJ2-5 TRBV18 CASSPAGDRGETQYF
TRBD1 TRBJ1-3 TRBV9 CASSGLGQTSGNTIYF
TRBD1 TRBJ1-6 TRBV28 CASTGQFFSPLHF
- TRBJ2-1 TRBV19 CASSLRRGYNEQFF
TRBD1 TRBJ1-4 TRBV2 CASRATSGGYEKLFF
TRBD2 TRBJ2-3 TRBV11-2 CASSLDPSGGLDTQYF
- TRBJ1-2 TRBV11-2 CASSPWRGGNYGYTF
- TRBJ1-2 TRBV19 CASSIGGGLNYGYTF
- TRBJ1-2 TRBV10-2 CASKEPGEYGYTF
- TRBJ1-2 TRBV10-3 CAISETGYGYTF
- TRBJ1-1 TRBV18 CASSPGQMNTEAFF
TRBD1 TRBJ2-5 TRBV19 CASKRTGGAETQYF
- TRBJ1-2 TRBV6-5 CASSYSGQPSGYTF
- TRBJ2-1 TRBV6-6 CASSSSGGSYNEQFF